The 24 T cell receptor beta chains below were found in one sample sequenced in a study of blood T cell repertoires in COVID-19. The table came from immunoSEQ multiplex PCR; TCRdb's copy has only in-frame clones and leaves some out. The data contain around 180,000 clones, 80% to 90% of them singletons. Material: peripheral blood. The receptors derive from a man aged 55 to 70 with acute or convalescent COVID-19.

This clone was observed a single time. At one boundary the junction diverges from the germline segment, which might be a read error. The CDR3 protein is CSVPGQGRRDF. In nucleotides, the CDR3 is TGCAGCGTTCCGGGACAGGGGAGGCGAGACTTC. The chain couples TRBV29-1 to TRBJ2-4; 10 bases map to TRBD1. The germline V gene has CDR1 SQVTM and CDR2 ANQGSEA. The length of the CDR3 is 11 residues.

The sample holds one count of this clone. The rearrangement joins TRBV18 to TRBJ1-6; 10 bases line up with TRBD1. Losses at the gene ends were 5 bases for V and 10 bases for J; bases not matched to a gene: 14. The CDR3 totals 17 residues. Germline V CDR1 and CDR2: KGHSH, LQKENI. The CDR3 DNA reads TGTGCCAGCTCAACAACCCCCGGGACAGGGGTAAGGTCACCCCTCCACTTT. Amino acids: CASSTTPGTGVRSPLHF.

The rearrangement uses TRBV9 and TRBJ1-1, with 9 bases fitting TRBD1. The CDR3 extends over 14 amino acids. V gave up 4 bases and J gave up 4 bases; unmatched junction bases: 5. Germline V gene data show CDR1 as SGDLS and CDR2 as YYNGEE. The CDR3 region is CASSPRDRATEAFF. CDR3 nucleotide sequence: TGTGCCAGCAGCCCCCGGGACAGGGCCACTGAAGCTTTCTTT.

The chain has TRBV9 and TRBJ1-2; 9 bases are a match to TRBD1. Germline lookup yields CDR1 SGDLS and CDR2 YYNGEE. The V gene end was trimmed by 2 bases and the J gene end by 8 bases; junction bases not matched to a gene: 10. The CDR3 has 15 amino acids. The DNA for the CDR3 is TGTGCCAGCAGCGTGACCGGGACAGGGCCTTGGGGCTACACCTTC. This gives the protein CASSVTGTGPWGYTF.

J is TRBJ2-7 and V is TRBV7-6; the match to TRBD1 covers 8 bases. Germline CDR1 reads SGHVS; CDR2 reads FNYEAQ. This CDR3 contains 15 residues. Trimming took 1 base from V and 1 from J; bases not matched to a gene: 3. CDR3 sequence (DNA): TGTGCCAGCAGCTTAGGCAGGGGGCAGTCCTACGAGCAGTACTTC. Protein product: CASSLGRGQSYEQYF.

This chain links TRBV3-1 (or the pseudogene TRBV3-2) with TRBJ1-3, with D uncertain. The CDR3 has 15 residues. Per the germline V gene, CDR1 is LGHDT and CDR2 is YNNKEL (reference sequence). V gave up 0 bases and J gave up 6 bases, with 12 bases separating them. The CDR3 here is CASSQDPGRPNTIYF. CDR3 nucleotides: TGTGCCAGCAGCCAAGACCCGGGGAGGCCAAACACCATATATTTT.

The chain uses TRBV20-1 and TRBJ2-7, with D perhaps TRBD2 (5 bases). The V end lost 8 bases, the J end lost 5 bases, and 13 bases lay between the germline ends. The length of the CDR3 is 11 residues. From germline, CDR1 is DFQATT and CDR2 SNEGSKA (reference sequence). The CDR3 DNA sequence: TGCAGTCCGAAGACGGGGAACGAGCAGTACTTC. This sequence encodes CSPKTGNEQYF.

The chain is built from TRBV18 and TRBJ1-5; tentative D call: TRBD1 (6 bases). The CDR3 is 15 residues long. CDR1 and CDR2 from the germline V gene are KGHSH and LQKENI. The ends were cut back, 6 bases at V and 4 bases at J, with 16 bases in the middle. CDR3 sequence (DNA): TGTGCCAGCTCGCCCCCGGGACAACCTAATCAGCCCCAGCATTTT. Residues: CASSPPGQPNQPQHF.

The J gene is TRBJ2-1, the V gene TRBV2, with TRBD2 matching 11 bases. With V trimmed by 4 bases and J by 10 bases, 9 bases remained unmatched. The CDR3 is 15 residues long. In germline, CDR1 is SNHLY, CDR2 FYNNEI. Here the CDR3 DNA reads TGTGCCAGCAGTGTCGGGCTAGCGGGAGGTTTCGAGCAGTTCTTC. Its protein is CASSVGLAGGFEQFF. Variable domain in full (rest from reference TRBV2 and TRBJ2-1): EPEVTQTPSHQVTQMGQEVILRCVPISNHLYFYWYRQILGQKVEFLVSFYNNEISEKSEIFDDQFSVERPDGSNFTLKIRSTKLEDSAMYFCASSVGLAGGFEQFFGPGTRLTVL.

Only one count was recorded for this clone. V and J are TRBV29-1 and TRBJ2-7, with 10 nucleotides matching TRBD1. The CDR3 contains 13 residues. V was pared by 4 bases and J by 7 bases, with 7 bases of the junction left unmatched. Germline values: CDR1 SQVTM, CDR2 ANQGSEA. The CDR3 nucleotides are TGCAGCGTTGGGGGGGACAGGGGACTAGAGCAGTACTTC. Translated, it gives CSVGGDRGLEQYF.

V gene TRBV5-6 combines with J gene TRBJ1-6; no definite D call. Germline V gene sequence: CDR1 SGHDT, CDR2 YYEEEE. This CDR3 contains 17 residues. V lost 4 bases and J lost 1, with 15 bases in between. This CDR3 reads CASSQSGGRSYNSPLHF. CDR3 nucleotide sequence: TGTGCCAGCAGCCAATCCGGAGGCAGATCCTATAATTCACCCCTCCACTTT.

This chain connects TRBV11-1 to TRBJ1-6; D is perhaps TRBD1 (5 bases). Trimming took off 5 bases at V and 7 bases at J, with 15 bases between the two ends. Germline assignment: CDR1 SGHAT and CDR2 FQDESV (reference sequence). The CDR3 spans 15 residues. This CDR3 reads CASSLIGTENSPLHF. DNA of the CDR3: TGTGCCAGCAGCCTCATCGGGACTGAAAATTCACCCCTCCACTTT.

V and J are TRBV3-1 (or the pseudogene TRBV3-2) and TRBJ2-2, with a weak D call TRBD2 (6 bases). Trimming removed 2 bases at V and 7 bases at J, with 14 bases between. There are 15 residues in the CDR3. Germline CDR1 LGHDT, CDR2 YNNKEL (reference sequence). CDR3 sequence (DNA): TGTGCCAGCAGCCAACACCGGGAGAGCGGCGGGGAGCTGTTTTTT. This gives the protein CASSQHRESGGELFF.

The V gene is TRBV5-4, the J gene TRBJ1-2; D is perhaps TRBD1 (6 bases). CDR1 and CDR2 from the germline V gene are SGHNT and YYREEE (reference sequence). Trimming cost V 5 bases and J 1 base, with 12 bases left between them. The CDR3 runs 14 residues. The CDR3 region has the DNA TGTGCCAGCAGTCAAGACAGGAGTAACTATGGCTACACCTTC. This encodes CASSQDRSNYGYTF.

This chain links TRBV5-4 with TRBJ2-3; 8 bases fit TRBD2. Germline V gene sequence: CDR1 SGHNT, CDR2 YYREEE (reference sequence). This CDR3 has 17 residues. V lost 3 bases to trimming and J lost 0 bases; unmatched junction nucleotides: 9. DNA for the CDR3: TGTGCCAGCAGCTATAACGGGAGGGCCGGTAGCACAGATACGCAGTATTTT. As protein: CASSYNGRAGSTDTQYF.

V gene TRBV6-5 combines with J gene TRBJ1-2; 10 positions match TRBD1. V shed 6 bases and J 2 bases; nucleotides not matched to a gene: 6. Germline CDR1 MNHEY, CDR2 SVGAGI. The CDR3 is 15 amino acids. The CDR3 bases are TGTGCCAGCAGCCCCGGACAGGGGGGGAACTATGGCTACACCTTC. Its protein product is CASSPGQGGNYGYTF.

CDR3 bases: TGTGCCAGCAGCTTAATTGTGACTAGCGGGAGGGTATACGAGCAGTACTTC. Its translation: CASSLIVTSGRVYEQYF. V usage is TRBV7-8 and J usage is TRBJ2-7, with TRBD2 matching over 14 bases. The CDR3 has 17 residues. Germline V gene data show CDR1 as SGHVS and CDR2 as FQNEAQ. The V gene end was trimmed by 2 bases and the J gene end by 4 bases; junction bases not matched to a gene: 7.

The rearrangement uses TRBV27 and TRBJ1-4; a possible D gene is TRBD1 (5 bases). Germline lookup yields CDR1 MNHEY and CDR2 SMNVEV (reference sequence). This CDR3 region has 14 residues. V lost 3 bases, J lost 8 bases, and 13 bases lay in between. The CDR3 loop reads CASSLGWGGEKLFF. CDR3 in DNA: TGTGCCAGCAGTTTGGGTTGGGGGGGAGAAAAACTGTTTTTT. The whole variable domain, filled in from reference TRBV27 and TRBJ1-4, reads EAQVTQNPRYLITVTGKKLTVTCSQNMNHEYMSWYRQDPGLGLRQIYYSMNVEVTDKGDVPEGYKVSRKEKRNFPLILESPSPNQTSLYFCASSLGWGGEKLFFGSGTQLSVL.

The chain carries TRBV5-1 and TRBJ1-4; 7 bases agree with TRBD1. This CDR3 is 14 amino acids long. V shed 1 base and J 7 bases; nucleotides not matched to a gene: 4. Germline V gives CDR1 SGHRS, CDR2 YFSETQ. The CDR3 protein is CASSLRQGSEKLFF. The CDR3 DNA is TGCGCCAGCAGCTTGAGACAGGGAAGTGAAAAACTGTTTTTT.

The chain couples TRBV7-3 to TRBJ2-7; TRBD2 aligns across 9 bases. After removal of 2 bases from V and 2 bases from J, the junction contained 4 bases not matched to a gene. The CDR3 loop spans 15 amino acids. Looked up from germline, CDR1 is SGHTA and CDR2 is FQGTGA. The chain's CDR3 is CASSLSLAGPYEQYF. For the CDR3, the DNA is TGTGCCAGCAGCTTATCTCTAGCGGGGCCCTACGAGCAGTACTTC.

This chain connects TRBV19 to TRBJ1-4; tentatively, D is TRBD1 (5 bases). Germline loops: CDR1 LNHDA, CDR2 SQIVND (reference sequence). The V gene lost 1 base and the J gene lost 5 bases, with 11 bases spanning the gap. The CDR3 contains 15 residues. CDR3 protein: CASSIGGQLNEKLFF. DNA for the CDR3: TGTGCCAGTAGTATAGGGGGCCAGTTGAATGAAAAACTGTTTTTT. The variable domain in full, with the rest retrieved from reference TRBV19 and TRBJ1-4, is DGGITQSPKYLFRKEGQNVTLSCEQNLNHDAMYWYRQDPGQGLRLIYYSQIVNDFQKGDIAEGYSVSREKKESFPLTVTSAQKNPTAFYLCASSIGGQLNEKLFFGSGTQLSVL.

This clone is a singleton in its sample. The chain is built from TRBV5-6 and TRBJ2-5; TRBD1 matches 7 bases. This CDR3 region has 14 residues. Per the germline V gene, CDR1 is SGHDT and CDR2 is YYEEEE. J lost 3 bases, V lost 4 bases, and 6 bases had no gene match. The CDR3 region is CASSRTGAEETQYF. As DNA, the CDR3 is TGTGCCAGCAGCCGAACAGGGGCTGAAGAGACCCAGTACTTC.

This chain's CDR3 is CASSSLYQETQYF. Here the CDR3 DNA reads TGTGCCAGCAGTTCCCTCTACCAAGAGACCCAGTACTTC. The genes are TRBV27 and TRBJ2-5; D not certain. The CDR3 is 13 residues long. V lost 4 bases to trimming and J lost 0 bases, with 6 bases between them. Germline V gene sequence: CDR1 MNHEY, CDR2 SMNVEV (reference sequence).

The CDR3 is CASSRQGAETQYF. The CDR3 DNA reads TGTGCCAGCAGCCGACAGGGGGCAGAGACCCAGTACTTC. The rearrangement links TRBV6-5 to TRBJ2-5, with 10 positions matching TRBD1. J was trimmed by 4 bases and V by 6 bases; bases with no gene match: 2. Germline CDR1 is MNHEY and CDR2 is SVGAGI. CDR3 length: 13 residues.